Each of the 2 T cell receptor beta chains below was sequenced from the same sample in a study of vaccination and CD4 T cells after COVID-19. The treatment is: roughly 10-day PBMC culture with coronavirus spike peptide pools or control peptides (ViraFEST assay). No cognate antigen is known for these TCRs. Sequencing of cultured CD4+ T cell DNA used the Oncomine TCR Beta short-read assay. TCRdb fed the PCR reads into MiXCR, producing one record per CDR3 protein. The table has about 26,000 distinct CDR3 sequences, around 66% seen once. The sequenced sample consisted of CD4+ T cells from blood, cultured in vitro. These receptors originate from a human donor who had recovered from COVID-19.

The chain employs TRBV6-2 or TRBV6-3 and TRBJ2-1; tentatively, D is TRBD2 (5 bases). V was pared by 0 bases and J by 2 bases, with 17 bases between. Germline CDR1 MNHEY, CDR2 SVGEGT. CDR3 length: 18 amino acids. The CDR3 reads CASSYSSFAGRAYNEQFF. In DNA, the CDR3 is TGTGCCAGCAGTTACTCCTCCTTTGCGGGCAGAGCCTACAATGAGCAGTTCTTC.

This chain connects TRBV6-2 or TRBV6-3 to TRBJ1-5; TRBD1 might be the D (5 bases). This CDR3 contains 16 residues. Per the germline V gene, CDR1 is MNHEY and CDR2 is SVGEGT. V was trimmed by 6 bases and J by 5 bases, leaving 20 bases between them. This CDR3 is CASRPRVSQGYQPQHF. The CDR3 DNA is TGTGCCAGCAGGCCGCGTGTATCGCAGGGTTATCAGCCCCAGCATTTT.